The 4 T cell receptor beta chains presented below share a single source sample, sequenced in a study of cytomegalovirus exposure and HLA in healthy donors (dated by TCRdb to 2015 to 2018). The library came from the immunoSEQ multiplex PCR assay. The multiplex PCR relied on a mix of 60 forward primers for TCR Vbeta segments and 13 reverse primers for TCR Jbeta segments. As stored in TCRdb, this immuneACCESS dataset retains in-frame rearrangements with V and J assigned. A fraction of the clones does not appear; measured against another copy, unresolved V genes explain less than half of the discrepancy, and the remainder lacks a known reason. Present in this sample are over 200,000 clones, around four fifths of which were seen just once. Around 2.9% of the sample lies in the top ten. The source material was PBMCs. Receptor source: a woman in her fifties or sixties in good health and CMV-seropositive.

The chain combines TRBV20-1 with TRBJ2-7, with a weak D call TRBD2 (6 bases). Trimming took 5 bases from V and 3 from J, leaving 8 bases between them. The CDR3 loop spans 11 amino acids. Germline CDR1 is DFQATT and CDR2 is SNEGSKA (reference sequence). CDR3 nucleotide sequence: TGCAGTGCTGCCGGGGGCTACGAGCAGTACTTC. As protein: CSAAGGYEQYF.

This chain links TRBV6-1 with TRBJ2-1; D remains unclear. This CDR3 has 13 amino acids. Trimming removed 5 bases from V and 5 bases from J, with 10 bases in between. In germline, CDR1 is MNHNS, CDR2 SASEGT. The CDR3 spells CASSLALNNEQFF. CDR3 DNA sequence: TGTGCCAGCAGTTTAGCCCTGAACAATGAGCAGTTCTTC.

This clone came up a few times. The CDR3: CAWTRVGSPLHF. The CDR3 DNA follows: TGTGCCTGGACCCGGGTTGGTTCACCCCTCCACTTT. V and J are TRBV30 and TRBJ1-6; D not resolved. CDR3 length: 12 residues. V was cut by 4 bases and J by 9 bases, with 10 bases left in between. Germline CDR1 and CDR2: GTSNPN and SVGIG (reference sequence).

This chain connects TRBV2 to TRBJ2-7, with TRBD1 identical over 12 bases. V was clipped by 6 bases and J by 6 bases; unmatched bases: 6. Per germline, CDR1 SNHLY and CDR2 FYNNEI. The CDR3 has 14 residues. DNA of the CDR3: TGTGCCAGCAGCAGGGACAGGGGGCGCGGCGAGCAGTACTTC. Translating gives CASSRDRGRGEQYF.